Here is one T cell receptor (beta chain) with its context. With MiXCR, TCRdb called clones anew from the PCR reads. The top ten clones hold roughly 22% of a sample with around 17,000 clones, about 20% of them seen once. Germline V gene data show CDR1 as SGHDT and CDR2 as YYEEEE. V shed 4 bases, J shed 4 bases, and the junction held 7 bases outside the gene matches. The CDR3 length is 15 residues. Patients underwent thyroid surgery, and none had received any treatment before it. The data belong to a study of metastatic and nonmetastatic thyroid tumors. As for the study in general: Malignant and benign thyroid patients had repertoires compared in peripheral blood and tumor or nodule tissue.

The sequence derives from a female donor with papillary thyroid cancer or a benign thyroid nodule (not recorded which). Some clones in this sample may be carry-over from other donors' samples. The V gene is TRBV5-6, the J gene TRBJ1-2; the match to TRBD1 covers 10 bases. The sequenced material came from adjacent normal tissue. The CDR3 DNA reads as TGTGCCAGCAGCGGGGGGACAGGGGCGACCTATGGCTACACCTTC. This sequence encodes CASSGGTGATYGYTF.